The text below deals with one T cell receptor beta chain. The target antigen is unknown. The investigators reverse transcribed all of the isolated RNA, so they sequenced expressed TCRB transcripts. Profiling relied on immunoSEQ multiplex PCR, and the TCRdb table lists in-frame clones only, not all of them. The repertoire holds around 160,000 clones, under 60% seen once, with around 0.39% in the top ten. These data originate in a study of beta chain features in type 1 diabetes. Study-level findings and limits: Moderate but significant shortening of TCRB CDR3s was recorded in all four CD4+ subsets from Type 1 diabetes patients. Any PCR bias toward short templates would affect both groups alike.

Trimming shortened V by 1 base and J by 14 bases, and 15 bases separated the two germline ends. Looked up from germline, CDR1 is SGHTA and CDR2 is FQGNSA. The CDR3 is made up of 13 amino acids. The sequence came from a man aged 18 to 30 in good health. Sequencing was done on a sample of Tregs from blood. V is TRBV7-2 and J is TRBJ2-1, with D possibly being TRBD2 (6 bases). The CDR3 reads CASSLGLSGEEFF. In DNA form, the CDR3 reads TGTGCCAGCAGCTTAGGTCTCTCGGGGGAAGAGTTCTTC.